This TCR beta chain was sequenced during a study of blood T cells in healthy people across ages. From germline, CDR1 is MNHEY and CDR2 SVGAGI. The CDR3 consists of 16 residues. The use of a sample-barcoded 5' primer and a J-beta primer mix characterized a second PCR of roughly 6 to 11 cycles. Using its own MiXCR run on the 5' RACE reads, TCRdb lists one record per CDR3 protein. The table shows 1.5 million to 2 million distinct CDR3 sequences, with 35% to 50% occurring only once. To note about this clonotype: This clone may be a read error of a much larger clone one base away.

Sequenced: blood. This clonotype was sampled from a human donor in good health. The chain recombines TRBV6-5 with TRBJ2-6; 8 bases fit TRBD2. The CDR3 protein is CASSPGGRSGANVRTF. CDR3 sequence (DNA): TGTGCCAGCAGCCCGGGCGGGAGGTCTGGGGCCAACGTCCGGACTTTC.